These 13 T cell receptor beta chains came from one sample sequenced in a study of blood T cell repertoires in COVID-19 (dated by TCRdb to the early 2020s). The library was prepared using the immunoSEQ multiplex PCR assay. Entries here come from immuneACCESS through TCRdb and include only in-frame sequences with V and J called. Some clones fail to appear in such tables; in the studies checked, an unresolved V gene covers under half of the shortfall, and the cause of the remainder is unknown. For this sample the table gives about 200,000 clones, of which 86% were detected only once. The ten largest make up 5% to 7% of the sample. The sequenced sample consisted of PBMCs or T cells enriched from blood (not recorded which). These receptors were obtained from a middle-aged man with acute COVID-19.

This clone was seen more than once but under ten times. The chain uses TRBV25-1 and TRBJ2-7; TRBD1 aligns across 10 bases. V dropped 5 bases and J dropped 1; count of bases not matched to a gene: 8. The germline V gene encodes CDR1 MGHDK and CDR2 SYGVNS. The CDR3 is 16 amino acids. CDR3 coding DNA: TGTGCCAGCAGTACCGGGGACAGGGGAGTATCCTACGAGCAGTACTTC. It translates to CASSTGDRGVSYEQYF.

The genes are TRBV5-8 and TRBJ2-7, with TRBD1 matching over 7 bases. Germline trimming cut 10 bases from V and 5 bases from J; bases unmatched to any gene: 21. Germline assignment: CDR1 SGHTS and CDR2 YDEGEE. The length of the CDR3 is 16 residues. The CDR3 is CASKLGRGGAWDEQYF. As DNA, the CDR3 is TGTGCCTCCAAGCTTGGAAGAGGGGGCGCTTGGGACGAGCAGTACTTC.

This clone was observed once. V usage is TRBV6-5 and J usage is TRBJ2-5; 11 bases map to TRBD1. V dropped 4 bases and J dropped 5; count of bases not matched to a gene: 9. From germline, CDR1 is MNHEY and CDR2 SVGAGI. The CDR3 has 16 amino acids. DNA for the CDR3: TGTGCCAGCAGTTTGATACCGGGACAGGGGGGGGAGACCCAGTACTTC. Its translation is CASSLIPGQGGETQYF.

The V gene is TRBV30, the J gene TRBJ2-2; no reliable D call. From germline, CDR1 is GTSNPN and CDR2 SVGIG (reference sequence). CDR3 length: 14 amino acids. V shed 3 bases and J shed 3 bases, with 11 bases lying between them. The CDR3 bases are TGTGCCTGGAGCCGAGTACGCGACACCGGGGAGCTGTTTTTT. Residues: CAWSRVRDTGELFF.

Turning to this clone: Other DNA sequences in this specimen translate into the identical CDR3. The chain couples TRBV18 to TRBJ2-7, with 9 bases identical to TRBD2. Germline CDR1 KGHSH, CDR2 LQKENI. The CDR3 sequence is 15 residues long. J lost 2 bases, V lost 3 bases, and 5 bases had no gene match. The CDR3 loop is CASSPGLADTYEQYF. The DNA of the CDR3 is TGTGCCAGCTCACCGGGACTAGCTGATACCTACGAGCAGTACTTC.

This clone came up a few times. The chain couples TRBV6-6 to TRBJ2-1; 11 bases agree with TRBD2. The ends lost 2 bases at V and 8 bases at J; junction bases unmatched: 5. The CDR3 totals 15 residues. Per germline, CDR1 MNHNY and CDR2 SVGAGI (reference sequence). The CDR3 loop is CASSYQLAGAYEQFF. Written as DNA, the CDR3 is TGTGCCAGCAGTTACCAACTAGCGGGAGCCTATGAGCAGTTCTTC.

CDR3 region: CASSRDRGSAKNIQYF. CDR3 coding DNA: TGCGCCAGCAGCCGAGACAGGGGGTCAGCCAAAAACATTCAGTACTTC. This chain connects TRBV4-1 to TRBJ2-4; the match to TRBD1 covers 9 bases. Germline CDR1 and CDR2: MGHRA and YSYEKL. V gave up 4 bases and J gave up 0 bases; unmatched junction bases: 4. The CDR3 totals 16 residues.

This CDR3 is CASSPTSGGVNEQFF. The CDR3 bases are TGTGCCAGCTCACCCACTAGCGGGGGCGTCAATGAGCAGTTCTTC. V gene TRBV18 combines with J gene TRBJ2-1, with 11 bases that match TRBD2. J lost 6 bases, V lost 3 bases, and 4 bases had no gene match. The V gene's germline CDR1 is KGHSH and CDR2 LQKENI. The CDR3 is made up of 15 amino acids.

The V and J genes are TRBV7-6 and TRBJ2-1, with a weak D call TRBD2 (5 bases). V was cut by 5 bases and J by 10 bases, with 15 bases left in between. CDR1 is SGHVS and CDR2 is FNYEAQ in the germline V gene. The CDR3 contains 13 residues. The CDR3 loop is CASSQGLPFEQFF. CDR3 in DNA: TGTGCCAGCAGCCAAGGACTCCCATTCGAGCAGTTCTTC. Combining the CDR3 with reference TRBV7-6 and TRBJ2-1 gives the whole variable domain GAGVSQSPRYKVTKRGQDVALRCDPISGHVSLYWYRQALGQGPEFLTYFNYEAQQDKSGLPNDRFSAERPEGSISTLTIQRTEQRDSAMYRCASSQGLPFEQFFGPGTRLTVL.

The chain is built from TRBV5-1 and TRBJ2-7, with D tentatively TRBD1 (5 bases). CDR3 length equals 13 residues. The germline V gene encodes CDR1 SGHRS and CDR2 YFSETQ. Trimming removed 4 bases at V and 2 bases at J, with 10 bases between. DNA of the CDR3: TGCGCCAGCAGCCTCGACAGAGCCTACGAGCAGTACTTC. This encodes CASSLDRAYEQYF.

This clone was counted once. The V and J genes are TRBV2 and TRBJ1-5; 7 bases are a match to TRBD1. This CDR3 is 15 amino acids long. With 7 bases clipped from V and 4 bases from J, the junction kept 10 bases outside the gene matches. The germline V gene has CDR1 SNHLY and CDR2 FYNNEI. CDR3 nucleotide sequence: TGTGCCAGCACTTCCACGGGGGACAGAAATCAGCCCCAGCATTTT. The encoded protein is CASTSTGDRNQPQHF.

The chain is built from TRBV12-5 and TRBJ2-5, with 7 bases aligning to TRBD1. V shed 5 bases, J shed 4 bases, and the junction held 10 bases outside the gene matches. The CDR3 runs to 15 residues. Germline values: CDR1 LGHNT, CDR2 FRNRAP. This CDR3 reads CASGLAGGKGETQYF. The CDR3 bases are TGTGCTAGTGGTCTAGCAGGGGGAAAAGGAGAGACCCAGTACTTC.

CDR3 amino acids: CASSPSKGGGNTIYF. In DNA form, the CDR3 reads TGTGCCAGCTCACCTTCGAAGGGAGGAGGAAACACCATATATTTT. V is TRBV18 and J is TRBJ1-3; D gene ambiguous. Deletions cut 3 bases from V and 4 bases from J, with 13 bases between. CDR1 and CDR2 (germline): KGHSH, LQKENI. This CDR3 spans 15 amino acids. Full variable domain (rest looked up from reference TRBV18 and TRBJ1-3): NAGVMQNPRHLVRRRGQEARLRCSPMKGHSHVYWYRQLPEEGLKFMVYLQKENIIDESGMPKERFSAEFPKEGPSILRIQQVVRGDSAAYFCASSPSKGGGNTIYFGEGSWLTVV.